The following is a T cell receptor beta chain sequence with its context. Here immunoSEQ multiplex PCR was the method, and the copy in TCRdb shows in-frame clones only, minus some. The table lists about 1.1 million clones, 78% of them singletons, with roughly 0.56% in the top ten. V lost 2 bases, J lost 1 base, and 14 bases lay in between. The CDR3 sequence is 17 residues long. CDR1 is SEHNR, CDR2 FQNEAQ, per germline (reference sequence). The sample comes from a study of shared clonotypes between healthy human individuals. Study details: The donors, two women and a few men, were aged 18 to 49.

The sequencing sample was made of memory CD4+ T cells from PBMCs. Stated subset: CD45RA-negative fraction. The rearrangement joins TRBV7-9 to TRBJ2-2, with a tentative D call TRBD1 (6 bases). The receptor comes from a man aged 18 to 35 in good health. Some clones in this sample may be carry-over from other donors' samples. The CDR3 DNA is TGTGCCAGCAGCTTACAGGGGATAGTCGAGAACACCGGGGAGCTGTTTTTT. Translation: CASSLQGIVENTGELFF.